A single TCR beta chain is shown here with its context. The target antigen is unknown. TCRdb fed the 5' RACE reads into MiXCR, producing one record per CDR3 protein. The table shows fewer than 900,000 distinct CDR3 sequences, with 21% occurring only once. This entry comes from a study of identical twins. Whole-study findings and limits: A cross-sectional statistical analysis, not follow-up of the same donors, supported the conclusions.

Trimming stripped 0 bases from V and 5 bases from J, with 16 bases between. Germline CDR1 is SNHLY and CDR2 is FYNNEI. The CDR3 sequence is 17 residues long. Separately, the same data were catalogued under a study of T cells expressing NK-cell markers. Turning to that study: These clonotypes, the leaders elsewhere, also led the CD3+CD56-NKG2C+ fraction in a handful of donors.

This clonotype was obtained from a woman aged 18-29 years in good health. V usage is TRBV2 and J usage is TRBJ2-2, with D possibly matching TRBD2 (5 bases). The material sequenced was PBMCs. This CDR3 reads CASSEALLPRGTGELFF. DNA for the CDR3: TGTGCCAGCAGTGAAGCGCTTCTCCCCCGAGGGACCGGGGAGCTGTTTTTT.